The clone carrying this TCR beta chain has only one observation. Participants were aged about 18 to 100 years from roughly 26 US areas. Clinical history as reported by participants underpinned cohort assignment. Among Cohort 3 donors, those recovered had two negative PCRs, clearance, or symptom resolution. The germline V gene encodes CDR1 ENHRY and CDR2 SYGVKD. This CDR3 region has 14 residues. The V gene end was trimmed by 4 bases and the J gene end by 4 bases; junction bases not matched to a gene: 3. These data are taken from a study of blood T cell repertoires in COVID-19. Across the study: Acute and convalescent COVID-19 samples came from the United States, Italy and Spain.

Data came from immunoSEQ multiplex PCR; TCRdb stores just in-frame clones and leaves some out. The sample yields about 380,000 clones, around 87% seen once. The clonotype originates from a man under 40 who had recovered from COVID-19. The chain employs TRBV10-3 and TRBJ2-1; 8 bases agree with TRBD2. Material: PBMCs or T cells enriched from blood (not recorded which). The CDR3 sequence: CAISVRGEYNEQFF. The DNA for the CDR3 is TGTGCCATCAGTGTGCGGGGGGAATACAATGAGCAGTTCTTC.